The 16 T cell receptor beta chains in this list originate from one sample, sequenced in a study of T cell responses to AZD1222 COVID-19 vaccine. Data came from immunoSEQ multiplex PCR; TCRdb stores just in-frame clones and leaves some out. The sample yields around 100,000 clones, roughly 86% seen once. Sequenced here: peripheral blood, sampled on day 0 of AZD1222 vaccination. These receptors all stem from an adult in good health.

The rearrangement uses TRBV5-4 and TRBJ2-1; 9 nucleotides align to TRBD2. V lost 4 bases to trimming and J lost 8 bases; unmatched junction nucleotides: 16. Germline values: CDR1 SGHNT, CDR2 YYREEE (reference sequence). The CDR3 contains 17 residues. CDR3: CASSPSGVAGVGYEQFF. The DNA for the CDR3 is TGTGCCAGCAGCCCCTCTGGGGTAGCGGGAGTGGGCTATGAGCAGTTCTTC.

The J gene is TRBJ2-3, the V gene TRBV7-9; D unresolved. V was clipped by 1 base and J by 2 bases, with 10 bases between them. The CDR3 loop spans 15 amino acids. Germline V gene data show CDR1 as SEHNR and CDR2 as FQNEAQ (reference sequence). This CDR3 reads CASSLVGTSTDTQYF. The DNA of the CDR3 is TGTGCCAGCAGCTTAGTGGGTACCTCCACAGATACGCAGTATTTT.

The chain couples TRBV3-1 (or the pseudogene TRBV3-2) to TRBJ2-1; 8 positions agree with TRBD2. The germline gives CDR1 LGHDT, CDR2 YNNKEL (reference sequence). The length of the CDR3 is 17 residues. V shed 4 bases, J shed 7 bases, and the junction held 15 bases outside the gene matches. The DNA of the CDR3 is TGTGCCAGCAGCCCTACCACCCTCTTAGCGGGGAATAATGAGCAGTTCTTC. Translated, it gives CASSPTTLLAGNNEQFF.

The chain has TRBV12-3 or TRBV12-4 and TRBJ1-2; no clear D gene. V was clipped by 1 base and J by 8 bases, with 11 bases between them. There are 13 residues in the CDR3. CDR3 region: CASSLESPGGYTF. Written as DNA, the CDR3 is TGTGCCAGCAGTTTAGAGTCCCCCGGGGGCTACACCTTC.

This clone was detected once. This chain connects TRBV4-2 to TRBJ1-2; no clear D. The length of the CDR3 is 14 residues. V gave up 4 bases and J gave up 3 bases, with 12 bases separating them. Germline V gives CDR1 LGHNA, CDR2 YNFKEQ. CDR3 sequence (DNA): TGTGCCAGCAGCCCCCGTCTGGGAGACTATGGCTACACCTTC. It specifies CASSPRLGDYGYTF.

The rearrangement links TRBV10-3 to TRBJ2-3, with 10 nucleotides matching TRBD1. This CDR3 comprises 18 residues. Looked up from germline, CDR1 is ENHRY and CDR2 is SYGVKD. The trim removed 8 bases at V and 0 bases at J, leaving 14 bases unmatched. The CDR3 spells CAIGKTGGLYSSTDTQYF. The CDR3 DNA follows: TGTGCCATCGGGAAGACAGGGGGCCTCTACTCTAGCACAGATACGCAGTATTTT.

This clone has ten or more counts. The V call is TRBV29-1, the J call TRBJ1-2; D ambiguous. Per germline, CDR1 SQVTM and CDR2 ANQGSEA. There are 12 residues in the CDR3. Trimming took off 3 bases at V and 9 bases at J, with 14 bases between the two ends. The CDR3 region has the DNA TGCAGCGTTGAGGCGTCCCTCTTGAGCTACACCTTC. Protein product: CSVEASLLSYTF.

This rearrangement joins TRBV3-1 (or the pseudogene TRBV3-2) to TRBJ2-7; 12 bases are shared with TRBD2. The CDR3 covers 14 residues. Trimming at V came to 4 bases and at J to 5 bases, leaving 3 bases not matched to a gene. Germline V gives CDR1 LGHDT, CDR2 YNNKEL (reference sequence). The CDR3 nucleotides are TGTGCCAGCAGCCTTCTAGCGGGAGGGGACGAGCAGTACTTC. Translated: CASSLLAGGDEQYF.

The V and J genes are TRBV7-6 and TRBJ1-3; D is perhaps TRBD1 (5 bases). The V end was cut by 0 bases, the J end by 3 bases, with 12 bases between. CDR3 size: 16 residues. Germline V gene lookup returns CDR1 SGHVS and CDR2 FNYEAQ. CDR3 nucleotide sequence: TGTGCCAGCAGCTTAGCCGGGGGACCGAGTGGAAACACCATATATTTT. The encoded protein is CASSLAGGPSGNTIYF.

This clone was seen a single time. V and J are TRBV6-1 and TRBJ1-1; TRBD1 matches at 10 bases. The CDR3 spans 15 residues. The V gene's germline CDR1 is MNHNS and CDR2 SASEGT. Trimming cost V 2 bases and J 5 bases; bases outside gene matches: 5. The CDR3 coding sequence is TGTGCCAGCAGTGAAATGGGACAGGGGATAACTGAAGCTTTCTTT. The encoded protein is CASSEMGQGITEAFF.

The gene calls are TRBV18 and TRBJ1-2; D ambiguous. Germline V gene sequence: CDR1 KGHSH, CDR2 LQKENI. The CDR3 has 15 residues. V was shortened by 5 bases and J by 0 bases, with 13 bases between the two germline ends. CDR3: CASSSPAQPNYGYTF. Here the CDR3 DNA reads TGTGCCAGCTCAAGTCCTGCACAGCCTAACTATGGCTACACCTTC.

The sample holds one count of this clone. The chain employs TRBV2 and TRBJ2-2; D possibly corresponds to TRBD1 (5 bases). Germline loops: CDR1 SNHLY, CDR2 FYNNEI. The V end lost 5 bases, the J end lost 2 bases, and 12 bases lay between the germline ends. The CDR3 runs to 15 residues. CDR3 nucleotides: TGTGCCAGCAGTAAGGAGACAGAAAACACCGGGGAGCTGTTTTTT. This encodes CASSKETENTGELFF.

This chain uses TRBV7-2 with TRBJ1-5, with 11 bases aligning to TRBD1. V shed 0 bases, J shed 6 bases, and the junction held 4 bases outside the gene matches. The CDR3 spans 16 residues. Germline CDR1 reads SGHTA; CDR2 reads FQGNSA. CDR3 loop: CASSLAGTGGSQPQHF. The CDR3, as DNA: TGTGCCAGCAGCTTAGCGGGGACAGGGGGGAGTCAGCCCCAGCATTTT.

V usage is TRBV18 and J usage is TRBJ2-5, with 7 bases aligning to TRBD1. The junction had 4 bases not matched to a gene; V was cut back by 2 bases and J by 7 bases. Germline V CDR1 and CDR2: KGHSH, LQKENI. This CDR3 comprises 13 residues. The CDR3 region has the DNA TGTGCCAGCTCACCAGGACAGGATGGGACCCAGTACTTC. Its protein product is CASSPGQDGTQYF.

The J gene is TRBJ1-1, the V gene TRBV7-2; D perhaps matches TRBD1 (6 bases). This CDR3 has 13 amino acids. The V and J ends lost 5 bases and 7 bases respectively, with 14 bases between them. The germline V gene has CDR1 SGHTA and CDR2 FQGNSA. CDR3 sequence: CASSKDRLNEAFF. The CDR3 DNA sequence: TGTGCCAGCAGCAAAGACAGGTTAAATGAAGCTTTCTTT. Complete variable domain (other parts from reference TRBV7-2 and TRBJ1-1): GAGVSQSPSNKVTEKGKDVELRCDPISGHTALYWYRQSLGQGLEFLIYFQGNSAPDKSGLPSDRFSAERTGGSVSTLTIQRTQQEDSAVYLCASSKDRLNEAFFGQGTRLTVV.

This clone is a singleton in its sample. The gene calls are TRBV7-2 and TRBJ2-7; 8 bases align to TRBD2. Germline assignment: CDR1 SGHTA and CDR2 FQGNSA. V was pared by 1 base and J by 3 bases, with 11 bases of the junction left unmatched. CDR3 length equals 17 residues. CDR3 in amino acids: CASSLVVSGVSFYEQYF. CDR3 DNA sequence: TGTGCCAGCAGCTTAGTGGTTAGCGGGGTGTCTTTCTACGAGCAGTACTTC.